These T cell receptor beta chains were read from a single sample in a study of blood T cell repertoires in COVID-19. Produced via immunoSEQ multiplex PCR; TCRdb's table is partial and in-frame only. The table has approximately 100,000 clones, 85% to 90% seen once; the top ten hold 19%. Sequencing was carried out using peripheral blood. The receptors stem from a human donor with acute or convalescent COVID-19. The donor label of this sample is uncertain. Each CDR3 is given with its conserved first and last residue. Each record gives: CDR3 length, V gene, D gene, clone size, J gene, CDR3 protein, CDR3 DNA. A D gene is named only where the DNA matches it firmly. Only part of the rows carry a size: once, few, many, or a class if the clone is expanded.

CDR3 length: 15
V gene: TRBV28
D gene: TRBD1
clone size: .
J gene: TRBJ1-1
CDR3 protein: CASKGQGSGYTEAFF
CDR3 DNA: TGTGCCAGCAAGGGACAGGGGTCGGGATACACTGAAGCTTTCTTT

CDR3 length: 15
V gene: TRBV5-1
D gene: .
clone size: .
J gene: TRBJ2-7
CDR3 protein: CASSLVWGRLYEQYF
CDR3 DNA: TGCGCCAGCAGCTTGGTGTGGGGGCGCTTATACGAGCAGTACTTC

CDR3 length: 15
V gene: TRBV6-5
D gene: .
clone size: .
J gene: TRBJ1-4
CDR3 protein: CASSPGSGRAGKLFF
CDR3 DNA: TGTGCCAGCAGTCCCGGGTCCGGGCGTGCGGGGAAACTGTTTTTT

CDR3 length: 19
V gene: TRBV6-1
D gene: .
clone size: once
J gene: TRBJ2-1
CDR3 protein: CASSASSEWRGVSYNEQFF
CDR3 DNA: TGTGCCAGCAGTGCCTCCTCAGAGTGGCGGGGTGTTTCCTACAATGAGCAGTTCTTC

CDR3 length: 15
V gene: TRBV4-1
D gene: TRBD1
clone size: .
J gene: TRBJ2-7
CDR3 protein: CASSQAGQGTYEQYF
CDR3 DNA: TGCGCCAGCAGCCAAGCGGGACAGGGCACCTACGAGCAGTACTTC

CDR3 length: 16
V gene: TRBV21-1
D gene: .
clone size: .
J gene: TRBJ2-3
CDR3 protein: CASRPLCGGVLDTQYF
CDR3 DNA: TGTGCCAGCCGCCCCCTGTGCGGGGGGGTATTAGATACGCAGTATTTT

CDR3 length: 17
V gene: TRBV5-8
D gene: .
clone size: .
J gene: TRBJ2-4
CDR3 protein: CASSLPGLSKAKNIQYF
CDR3 DNA: TGTGCCAGCAGCCTACCTGGACTTAGTAAAGCCAAAAACATTCAGTACTTC

CDR3 length: 15
V gene: TRBV6-5
D gene: TRBD1
clone size: once
J gene: TRBJ1-5
CDR3 protein: CASSTRQGSNQPQHF
CDR3 DNA: TGTGCCAGCAGTACACGACAGGGTAGCAATCAGCCCCAGCATTTT

CDR3 length: 20
V gene: TRBV12-5
D gene: TRBD2
clone size: .
J gene: TRBJ2-7
CDR3 protein: CASGWPPRGLAGGAQDEQYF
CDR3 DNA: TGTGCTAGTGGTTGGCCCCCCCGGGGACTAGCGGGGGGGGCACAAGACGAGCAGTACTTC

CDR3 length: 15
V gene: TRBV7-2
D gene: TRBD1
clone size: .
J gene: TRBJ1-2
CDR3 protein: CASSAPPGQNYGYTF
CDR3 DNA: TGTGCCAGCAGCGCACCACCGGGACAGAACTATGGCTACACCTTC

CDR3 length: 16
V gene: TRBV28
D gene: TRBD2
clone size: .
J gene: TRBJ2-2
CDR3 protein: CASSPTSGRGAGELFF
CDR3 DNA: TGTGCCAGCAGTCCGACTAGCGGGAGAGGCGCCGGGGAGCTGTTTTTT

CDR3 length: 14
V gene: TRBV9
D gene: .
clone size: .
J gene: TRBJ1-1
CDR3 protein: CASSDLAGLTEAFF
CDR3 DNA: TGTGCCAGCAGCGACCTGGCCGGACTCACTGAAGCTTTCTTT

CDR3 length: 14
V gene: TRBV7-9
D gene: .
clone size: .
J gene: TRBJ2-5
CDR3 protein: CASSLSSRLETQYF
CDR3 DNA: TGTGCCAGCAGCTTATCTAGCAGGCTGGAGACCCAGTACTTC

CDR3 length: 12
V gene: TRBV2
D gene: .
clone size: .
J gene: TRBJ2-7
CDR3 protein: CASRASSYEQYF
CDR3 DNA: TGTGCCAGCAGAGCAAGCTCCTACGAGCAGTACTTC

CDR3 length: 15
V gene: TRBV18
D gene: .
clone size: .
J gene: TRBJ1-5
CDR3 protein: CASSPNTGRDQPQHF
CDR3 DNA: TGTGCCAGCTCACCGAATACAGGGCGGGATCAGCCCCAGCATTTT

CDR3 length: 17
V gene: TRBV4-1
D gene: TRBD1
clone size: .
J gene: TRBJ2-7
CDR3 protein: CASSQVPPGQGLYEQYF
CDR3 DNA: TGCGCCAGCAGCCAAGTCCCCCCGGGACAGGGGCTCTACGAGCAGTACTTC

CDR3 length: 15
V gene: TRBV4-2
D gene: .
clone size: .
J gene: TRBJ1-2
CDR3 protein: CASSQPHQIIHGYTF
CDR3 DNA: TGTGCCAGCAGCCAACCTCACCAGATCATCCATGGCTACACCTTC

CDR3 length: 16
V gene: TRBV29-1
D gene: TRBD2
clone size: few
J gene: TRBJ2-1
CDR3 protein: CSVEGLAGGLDNEQFF
CDR3 DNA: TGCAGCGTTGAAGGACTAGCGGGAGGACTAGACAATGAGCAGTTCTTC

CDR3 length: 13
V gene: TRBV7-2
D gene: .
clone size: .
J gene: TRBJ1-2
CDR3 protein: CASSNPQRYGYTF
CDR3 DNA: TGTGCCAGCAGCAACCCTCAGCGTTATGGCTACACCTTC

CDR3 length: 15
V gene: TRBV18
D gene: .
clone size: once
J gene: TRBJ1-4
CDR3 protein: CASSPRGNVDEKLFF
CDR3 DNA: TGTGCCAGCTCCCCCAGGGGCAATGTTGATGAAAAACTGTTTTTT

CDR3 length: 17
V gene: TRBV19
D gene: TRBD2
clone size: .
J gene: TRBJ2-7
CDR3 protein: CASSMYSGGERSYEQYF
CDR3 DNA: TGTGCCAGTAGTATGTATAGCGGGGGGGAGAGATCCTACGAGCAGTACTTC

CDR3 length: 13
V gene: TRBV11-3
D gene: .
clone size: .
J gene: TRBJ2-1
CDR3 protein: CASSLGYLAQQFF
CDR3 DNA: TGTGCCAGCAGCTTAGGTTACCTAGCTCAGCAGTTCTTC

CDR3 length: 14
V gene: TRBV7-2
D gene: TRBD2
clone size: .
J gene: TRBJ2-1
CDR3 protein: CASSPWEGRNEQFF
CDR3 DNA: TGTGCCAGCAGCCCCTGGGAGGGTCGCAATGAGCAGTTCTTC

CDR3 length: 15
V gene: TRBV18
D gene: .
clone size: .
J gene: TRBJ1-2
CDR3 protein: CASSPDSRFGYGYTF
CDR3 DNA: TGTGCCAGCTCACCTGACAGCCGGTTTGGCTATGGCTACACCTTC

CDR3 length: 17
V gene: TRBV7-9
D gene: .
clone size: few
J gene: TRBJ1-6
CDR3 protein: CASSPPQGKTYNSPLHF
CDR3 DNA: TGTGCCAGCAGCCCCCCGCAGGGGAAGACCTATAATTCACCCCTCCACTTT

CDR3 length: 15
V gene: TRBV30
D gene: .
clone size: .
J gene: TRBJ1-1
CDR3 protein: CAWSVQDRRNTEAFF
CDR3 DNA: TGTGCCTGGAGTGTACAAGACAGACGGAACACTGAAGCTTTCTTT

CDR3 length: 11
V gene: TRBV12-3/TRBV12-4
D gene: .
clone size: .
J gene: TRBJ2-7
CDR3 protein: CASSGTYEQYF
CDR3 DNA: TGTGCCAGCAGTGGCACCTACGAGCAGTACTTC

CDR3 length: 16
V gene: TRBV6-2/TRBV6-3
D gene: TRBD2
clone size: .
J gene: TRBJ2-1
CDR3 protein: CASSYLAGAAYNEQFF
CDR3 DNA: TGTGCCAGCAGTTACTTAGCGGGAGCGGCTTACAATGAGCAGTTCTTC

CDR3 length: 12
V gene: TRBV15
D gene: .
clone size: .
J gene: TRBJ1-1
CDR3 protein: CATSSKTSEAFF
CDR3 DNA: TGTGCCACCAGCAGTAAGACTTCTGAAGCTTTCTTT

CDR3 length: 14
V gene: TRBV11-2
D gene: TRBD2
clone size: once
J gene: TRBJ2-3
CDR3 protein: CASRPAGNTDTQYF
CDR3 DNA: TGTGCCAGCAGGCCAGCGGGGAACACAGATACGCAGTATTTT

CDR3 length: 14
V gene: TRBV3-1/TRBV3-2
D gene: .
clone size: .
J gene: TRBJ1-1
CDR3 protein: CASSQGQGHTEAFF
CDR3 DNA: TGTGCCAGCAGCCAAGGGCAGGGGCACACTGAAGCTTTCTTT

CDR3 length: 13
V gene: TRBV2
D gene: .
clone size: .
J gene: TRBJ1-1
CDR3 protein: CASFQAEGTEAFF
CDR3 DNA: TGTGCCAGCTTCCAGGCGGAGGGCACTGAAGCTTTCTTT

CDR3 length: 11
V gene: TRBV20-1
D gene: .
clone size: .
J gene: TRBJ1-1
CDR3 protein: CSANRNTEAFF
CDR3 DNA: TGCAGTGCGAACAGGAACACTGAAGCTTTCTTT

CDR3 length: 13
V gene: TRBV4-2
D gene: .
clone size: .
J gene: TRBJ2-1
CDR3 protein: CASSQGSPIYQFF
CDR3 DNA: TGTGCCAGCAGCCAAGGGAGTCCGATTTACCAGTTCTTC

CDR3 length: 14
V gene: TRBV5-1
D gene: TRBD1
clone size: .
J gene: TRBJ2-7
CDR3 protein: CASSFMGQENEQYF
CDR3 DNA: TGCGCCAGCAGCTTTATGGGACAGGAGAACGAGCAGTACTTC

CDR3 length: 15
V gene: TRBV29-1
D gene: TRBD1
clone size: .
J gene: TRBJ2-2
CDR3 protein: CSVEMGRGLAGELFF
CDR3 DNA: TGCAGCGTTGAAATGGGCAGGGGGCTGGCCGGGGAGCTGTTTTTT

CDR3 length: 13
V gene: TRBV7-2
D gene: .
clone size: once
J gene: TRBJ2-5
CDR3 protein: CASSSIAAETQYF
CDR3 DNA: TGTGCCAGCAGCTCCATAGCGGCCGAGACCCAGTACTTC

CDR3 length: 15
V gene: TRBV7-9
D gene: .
clone size: .
J gene: TRBJ1-6
CDR3 protein: CASSYITGSASPLHF
CDR3 DNA: TGTGCCAGCAGCTACATTACAGGATCAGCTTCACCCCTCCACTTT

CDR3 length: 16
V gene: TRBV7-2
D gene: .
clone size: .
J gene: TRBJ1-5
CDR3 protein: CASSPLFQGFHQPQHF
CDR3 DNA: TGTGCCAGCAGCCCCCTATTTCAGGGGTTTCACCAGCCCCAGCATTTT

CDR3 length: 17
V gene: TRBV7-2
D gene: .
clone size: .
J gene: TRBJ2-1
CDR3 protein: CASSLSAQGRVVGEQFF
CDR3 DNA: TGTGCCAGCAGCTTATCCGCGCAGGGCAGGGTGGTCGGTGAGCAGTTCTTC

CDR3 length: 14
V gene: TRBV5-6
D gene: .
clone size: once
J gene: TRBJ2-3
CDR3 protein: CASSLLERTDTQYF
CDR3 DNA: TGTGCCAGCAGCTTGCTCGAGAGGACAGATACGCAGTATTTT

CDR3 length: 14
V gene: TRBV28
D gene: .
clone size: .
J gene: TRBJ2-7
CDR3 protein: CASSFWSGKREQYF
CDR3 DNA: TGTGCCAGCAGTTTTTGGTCAGGGAAGCGCGAGCAGTACTTC

CDR3 length: 15
V gene: TRBV11-3
D gene: TRBD1
clone size: .
J gene: TRBJ2-3
CDR3 protein: CASSGNRGRTDTQYF
CDR3 DNA: TGTGCCAGCAGCGGGAACAGGGGGCGCACAGATACGCAGTATTTT